The 30 T cell receptor beta chains listed next were all sequenced from one sample in a study of CD8 T cells in Susac syndrome. RNA amounts of about 0.5 to 1 ug underwent reverse transcription with random hexamers. TCRdb reprocessed the immunoSEQ multiplex PCR reads with MiXCR, giving one entry per CDR3 protein. The sample gives 150,000 or so distinct CDR3 sequences, 85% to 95% of which show up once; 0.14% is in the top ten. Material: CD4+ T cells from PBMCs. The receptors were sampled from a human donor with Susac syndrome.

This sequence joins TRBV15 and TRBJ1-5, with D possibly TRBD1 on 5 matching bases. V was clipped by 0 bases and J by 8 bases, with 11 bases between them. Germline values: CDR1 LNHNV, CDR2 YYDKDF (reference sequence). The CDR3 runs 14 residues. This CDR3 reads CATSRDQGTEPQHF. The DNA of the CDR3 is TGTGCCACCAGCAGAGATCAGGGAACGGAGCCCCAGCATTTT.

The J gene is TRBJ1-1, the V gene TRBV28; D call uncertain. The CDR3 totals 15 residues. CDR1 is MDHEN and CDR2 is SYDVKM in the germline V gene. The germline V and J ends were trimmed by 2 bases and 1 base, with 11 bases remaining between them. The CDR3 loop is CASSLPPPRNTEAFF. DNA for the CDR3: TGTGCCAGCAGTTTACCACCCCCCAGGAACACTGAAGCTTTCTTT. Full variable domain (missing parts from reference TRBV28 and TRBJ1-1): DVKVTQSSRYLVKRTGEKVFLECVQDMDHENMFWYRQDPGLGLRLIYFSYDVKMKEKGDIPEGYSVSREKKERFSLILESASTNQTSMYLCASSLPPPRNTEAFFGQGTRLTVV.

This chain links TRBV29-1 with TRBJ2-7; TRBD1 agrees at 8 bases. The length of the CDR3 is 12 residues. Germline-derived CDR1 and CDR2 are SQVTM and ANQGSEA. V shed 6 bases and J 6 bases; nucleotides not matched to a gene: 7. The CDR3 nucleotides read TGCAGCGTATTACAGGGGGTAGGCGAGCAGTACTTC. Residues: CSVLQGVGEQYF.

DNA for the CDR3: TGTGCCAGCAGTGAATCAGGGTACACTGAAGCTTTCTTT. This gives the protein CASSESGYTEAFF. The chain has TRBV2 and TRBJ1-1, with a possible D match to TRBD1 (5 bases). This CDR3 region has 13 residues. V was trimmed by 2 bases and J by 3 bases, leaving 7 bases between them. Germline values: CDR1 SNHLY, CDR2 FYNNEI.

The J gene is TRBJ1-5, the V gene TRBV20-1; TRBD1 aligns across 8 bases. This CDR3 has 13 amino acids. Germline trimming cut 6 bases from V and 5 bases from J; bases unmatched to any gene: 6. Germline-derived CDR1 and CDR2 are DFQATT and SNEGSKA (reference sequence). The CDR3 nucleotides read TGCAGTGCGATCGGGACAGGCGATCAGCCCCAGCATTTT. It yields the protein CSAIGTGDQPQHF.

The chain employs TRBV20-1 and TRBJ2-3, with TRBD2 matching 12 bases. Germline V CDR1 and CDR2: DFQATT, SNEGSKA (reference sequence). Trimming took 3 bases from V and 6 from J; bases not matched to a gene: 13. The CDR3 runs 17 residues. CDR3 coding DNA: TGCAGTGCTAGCCTGCGGGCTAGCGGGGGGGTATCGGATACGCAGTATTTT. Translating it yields CSASLRASGGVSDTQYF.

This chain joins TRBV7-2 and TRBJ1-1; D gene ambiguous. This CDR3 comprises 14 residues. Germline V gene data show CDR1 as SGHTA and CDR2 as FQGNSA. V was cut by 8 bases and J by 0 bases, with 13 bases left in between. Written as DNA, the CDR3 is TGTGCCAGCTCCGGAGCGGTGATGAACACTGAAGCTTTCTTT. It codes for CASSGAVMNTEAFF.

This clonotype was seen only once. J is TRBJ1-5 and V is TRBV3-1; possible D gene TRBD1, 5 bases. Germline CDR1 reads LGHDT; CDR2 reads YNNKEL (reference sequence). This CDR3 spans 12 amino acids. V was pared by 2 bases and J by 8 bases, with 7 bases between. CDR3 coding DNA: TGTGCCAGCAGCCAATTAGGGGAGCCCCAGCATTTT. Amino acids: CASSQLGEPQHF.

This clonotype has just one count. The genes are TRBV29-1 and TRBJ2-2; D remains ambiguous. Germline values: CDR1 SQVTM, CDR2 ANQGSEA. V gave up 3 bases and J gave up 0 bases, with 5 bases separating them. The CDR3 covers 13 residues. CDR3 in amino acids: CSVDQPNTGELFF. CDR3 in DNA: TGCAGCGTTGACCAGCCGAACACCGGGGAGCTGTTTTTT.

The CDR3 DNA follows: TGTGCCAGCAGCCGCCCGGGGCAACCATTGGGCGAGCAGTACTTC. Its protein is CASSRPGQPLGEQYF. The rearrangement links TRBV3-1 to TRBJ2-7; possibly TRBD1 or TRBD2 for D (5 bases each). This CDR3 has 15 amino acids. Trimming removed 4 bases from V and 6 bases from J, with 19 bases in between. Germline values: CDR1 LGHDT, CDR2 YNNKEL (reference sequence).

This chain uses TRBV7-8 with TRBJ2-7; TRBD1 agrees at 8 bases. The CDR3 consists of 13 residues. Germline CDR1 reads SGHVS; CDR2 reads FQNEAQ. The junction had 8 bases not matched to a gene; V was cut back by 6 bases and J by 7 bases. The CDR3 region is CASSPGQGGEQYF. CDR3 nucleotide sequence: TGTGCCAGCAGTCCTGGACAGGGCGGGGAGCAGTACTTC.

The sample holds one count of this clonotype. This chain's CDR3 is CASSLRRGGGQETQYF. As DNA, the CDR3 is TGTGCCAGCAGCTTGAGGCGGGGGGGAGGCCAAGAGACCCAGTACTTC. The J gene is TRBJ2-5, the V gene TRBV5-4, with 9 nucleotides matching TRBD2. The germline V gene has CDR1 SGHNT and CDR2 YYREEE (reference sequence). After removal of 1 base from V and 1 base from J, the junction contained 5 bases not matched to a gene. The CDR3 consists of 16 residues.

This clonotype has a handful of counts. V gene TRBV20-1 combines with J gene TRBJ2-3; the match to TRBD2 covers 10 bases. Germline V gives CDR1 DFQATT, CDR2 SNEGSKA (reference sequence). The CDR3 is made up of 13 amino acids. Trimming took 5 bases from V and 3 from J; bases not matched to a gene: 2. The CDR3 nucleotides are TGCAGTGCTGAACTAGCGGGGACAGATACGCAGTATTTT. This sequence encodes CSAELAGTDTQYF.

The V call is TRBV5-4, the J call TRBJ1-2, with 7 positions matching TRBD1. The CDR3 contains 15 residues. The trim removed 4 bases at V and 4 bases at J, leaving 10 bases unmatched. Looked up from germline, CDR1 is SGHNT and CDR2 is YYREEE (reference sequence). CDR3 loop: CASSQLGTAFYGYTF. CDR3 nucleotides: TGTGCCAGCAGCCAACTTGGGACAGCCTTCTATGGCTACACCTTC.

This chain uses TRBV20-1 with TRBJ2-1; the D gene could be TRBD1 or TRBD2 (5 bases each). V lost 1 base and J 3 bases, leaving 13 bases between the germline ends. Germline assignment: CDR1 DFQATT and CDR2 SNEGSKA (reference sequence). The CDR3 contains 15 residues. Here the CDR3 DNA reads TGCAGTGCTAGAGCTGGCGAGGGGAACTACAATGAGCAGTTCTTC. It encodes CSARAGEGNYNEQFF.

The rearrangement uses TRBV6-5 and TRBJ2-1; D gene ambiguous. The V gene's germline CDR1 is MNHEY and CDR2 SVGAGI. V was cut by 0 bases and J by 8 bases, with 2 bases left in between. The CDR3 covers 11 residues. The CDR3 DNA reads as TGTGCCAGCAGTTACTCCCATGAGCAGTTCTTC. As protein: CASSYSHEQFF.

The rearrangement joins TRBV3-1 to TRBJ1-2; possible D gene TRBD1, 5 bases. V lost 2 bases, J lost 4 bases, and 14 bases lay in between. CDR1 LGHDT and CDR2 YNNKEL come from the germline V gene (reference sequence). This CDR3 contains 15 residues. For the CDR3, the DNA is TGTGCCAGCAGCCAAACTACGGGAGGGGTCTATGGCTACACCTTC. The encoded protein is CASSQTTGGVYGYTF.

This chain uses TRBV29-1 with TRBJ2-3; tentatively, D is TRBD1 (6 bases). CDR3 length: 17 residues. The V gene lost 4 bases and the J gene lost 0 bases, with 20 bases spanning the gap. The germline V gene encodes CDR1 SQVTM and CDR2 ANQGSEA. CDR3 amino acids: CSVARRQAKTSTDTQYF. In nucleotides, the CDR3 is TGCAGCGTTGCCCGAAGACAGGCGAAAACTAGCACAGATACGCAGTATTTT.

The V gene is TRBV30, the J gene TRBJ2-3; TRBD2 might be the D (6 bases). Trimming stripped 4 bases from V and 2 bases from J, with 13 bases between. Germline V CDR1 and CDR2: GTSNPN, SVGIG (reference sequence). The CDR3 runs to 14 residues. The CDR3 DNA follows: TGTGCCTGGACGGGCGGGGCCTCCACAGATACGCAGTATTTT. This encodes CAWTGGASTDTQYF.

The chain recombines TRBV12-3 or TRBV12-4 with TRBJ2-2; D unclear. The germline V and J ends were trimmed by 6 bases and 6 bases, with 5 bases remaining between them. This CDR3 has 11 amino acids. The CDR3 coding sequence is TGTGCCAGCAGGGAATCCGGGGAGCTGTTTTTT. This translates into CASRESGELFF.

J is TRBJ1-2 and V is TRBV28; D remains unclear. The CDR3 has 12 amino acids. CDR1 is MDHEN, CDR2 SYDVKM, per germline. Trimming cost V 3 bases and J 10 bases, with 12 bases left between them. The DNA of the CDR3 is TGTGCCAGCAGTTTGCGCACCTCGCACTACACCTTC. This gives the protein CASSLRTSHYTF.

V usage is TRBV6-2 or TRBV6-3 and J usage is TRBJ2-2; 8 bases are shared with TRBD2. The CDR3 totals 13 residues. Unmatched junction bases numbered 4, after V lost 7 bases and J lost 6 bases. Germline V lookup: CDR1 MNHEY, CDR2 SVGEGT. In DNA, the CDR3 is TGTGCCAGCACGTTAGCGGGATCCGGGGAGCTGTTTTTT. Its translation: CASTLAGSGELFF.

This chain joins TRBV3-1 and TRBJ1-2; TRBD1 matches at 11 bases. V was pared by 4 bases and J by 7 bases, with 5 bases of the junction left unmatched. The CDR3 has 14 residues. The germline V gene encodes CDR1 LGHDT and CDR2 YNNKEL (reference sequence). DNA of the CDR3: TGTGCCAGCAGCCCAGGACAGGGGGCGGTTGGCTACACCTTC. It is translated as CASSPGQGAVGYTF.

J is TRBJ1-1 and V is TRBV28, with a weak D call TRBD1 (6 bases). CDR1 and CDR2 from the germline V gene are MDHEN and SYDVKM. Trimming took off 6 bases at V and 4 bases at J, with 15 bases between the two ends. The CDR3 has 14 amino acids. The CDR3 bases are TGTGCCAGCAGGCGATTACAGGGAGGCACTGAAGCTTTCTTT. It translates to CASRRLQGGTEAFF.

The chain is built from TRBV3-1 and TRBJ1-1; the D gene is possibly TRBD1 (6 bases). Looked up from germline, CDR1 is LGHDT and CDR2 is YNNKEL (reference sequence). The CDR3 has 14 residues. V lost 5 bases and J lost 1, with 11 bases in between. CDR3 region: CASSIRDKNTEAFF. Written as DNA, the CDR3 is TGTGCCAGCAGCATCCGGGACAAGAACACTGAAGCTTTCTTT.

The chain recombines TRBV6-4 with TRBJ2-1; 11 nucleotides match TRBD2. The CDR3 totals 15 residues. The junction had 5 bases not matched to a gene; V was cut back by 4 bases and J by 6 bases. Germline CDR1 MRHNA, CDR2 SNTAGT. Here the CDR3 DNA reads TGTGCCAGCAGTGTTAGCGGGGGGGCCGGCAATGAGCAGTTCTTC. As protein: CASSVSGGAGNEQFF.

This chain joins TRBV7-2 and TRBJ2-7; tentatively, D is TRBD1 (7 bases). Germline-derived CDR1 and CDR2 are SGHTA and FQGNSA. The CDR3 contains 15 residues. Trimming cost V 2 bases and J 4 bases, with 15 bases left between them. CDR3 loop: CASSLLPRGEYEQYF. For the CDR3, the DNA is TGTGCCAGCAGCTTACTGCCCAGGGGGGAATACGAGCAGTACTTC.

CDR3 in amino acids: CASNAPGQSTDTQYF. DNA of the CDR3: TGTGCCAGCAACGCACCGGGACAGTCCACAGATACGCAGTATTTT. The gene calls are TRBV25-1 and TRBJ2-3, with 7 bases matching TRBD1. J was trimmed by 2 bases and V by 7 bases; bases with no gene match: 9. Germline V gene lookup returns CDR1 MGHDK and CDR2 SYGVNS. The CDR3 sequence is 15 residues long.

This clonotype has a single count. This chain uses TRBV29-1 with TRBJ2-1; D not resolved. The ends were cut back, 0 bases at V and 7 bases at J, with 10 bases in the middle. The CDR3 has 13 amino acids. The germline CDR1 and CDR2 sequences are SQVTM and ANQGSEA. The CDR3, as DNA: TGCAGCGTTGAAGATGGGTTCCCGAATGAGCAGTTCTTC. This codes for CSVEDGFPNEQFF.

The chain carries TRBV24-1 and TRBJ2-3; D unresolved. Trimming cost V 4 bases and J 5 bases, with 18 bases left between them. CDR3 length: 16 residues. CDR1 and CDR2 (germline): KGHDR, SFDVKD. This CDR3 is CATSDPGSPVGDTQYF. The CDR3 bases are TGTGCCACCAGTGACCCCGGGTCTCCCGTGGGAGATACGCAGTATTTT.